The next 14 T cell receptor beta chains were all read from a single sample in a study of cytomegalovirus exposure and HLA in healthy donors. PCR used 60 Vbeta primers and 13 Jbeta primers. Profiling relied on immunoSEQ multiplex PCR, and the TCRdb table lists in-frame clones only, not all of them. The sample has roughly 98,000 clones; around 77% are singletons. The sequenced material came from PBMCs. Source of these receptors: a middle-aged man in good health and CMV-seronegative.

The rearrangement links TRBV10-3 to TRBJ2-5, with 7 nucleotides matching TRBD1. The length of the CDR3 is 12 residues. Per the germline V gene, CDR1 is ENHRY and CDR2 is SYGVKD. Unmatched junction bases numbered 3, after V lost 6 bases and J lost 5 bases. CDR3 protein: CAIRGRGETQYF. CDR3 coding DNA: TGTGCCATCAGGGGCAGGGGGGAGACCCAGTACTTC.

The rearrangement uses TRBV20-1 and TRBJ2-7, with D hard to call. CDR1 and CDR2 (germline): DFQATT, SNEGSKA (reference sequence). The germline V and J ends were trimmed by 1 base and 5 bases, with 6 bases remaining between them. The CDR3 sequence is 11 residues long. CDR3 nucleotides: TGCAGTGCTAGAGTCATCAACGAGCAGTACTTC. It encodes CSARVINEQYF.

The sample holds a few counts of this clone. The J gene is TRBJ2-7, the V gene TRBV28, with a tentative D call TRBD1 (5 bases). Germline-derived CDR1 and CDR2 are MDHEN and SYDVKM. The CDR3 has 11 amino acids. Between the trimmed V and J ends, which lost 4 bases and 8 bases, there was a span of 9 bases. Written as DNA, the CDR3 is TGTGCCAGCAGTTCTAGGGGAAAGCAGTACTTC. Translated, it gives CASSSRGKQYF. The full variable domain, its missing parts supplied by reference TRBV28 and TRBJ2-7, is DVKVTQSSRYLVKRTGEKVFLECVQDMDHENMFWYRQDPGLGLRLIYFSYDVKMKEKGDIPEGYSVSREKKERFSLILESASTNQTSMYLCASSSRGKQYFGPGTRLTVT.

This chain uses TRBV28 with TRBJ2-7; tentatively, D is TRBD2 (8 bases). In germline, CDR1 is MDHEN, CDR2 SYDVKM. The germline V and J ends were trimmed by 5 bases and 1 base, with 15 bases remaining between them. This CDR3 has 15 amino acids. CDR3: CASSPRGGQSYEQYF. The CDR3 DNA is TGTGCCAGCAGTCCCCGGGGGGGACAGTCCTACGAGCAGTACTTC. The complete variable domain, with remaining parts taken from reference TRBV28 and TRBJ2-7, reads DVKVTQSSRYLVKRTGEKVFLECVQDMDHENMFWYRQDPGLGLRLIYFSYDVKMKEKGDIPEGYSVSREKKERFSLILESASTNQTSMYLCASSPRGGQSYEQYFGPGTRLTVT.

The chain recombines TRBV28 with TRBJ1-4; tentatively, D is TRBD1 (6 bases). V was pared by 6 bases and J by 4 bases, with 18 bases between. Germline assignment: CDR1 MDHEN and CDR2 SYDVKM. The CDR3 is made up of 16 amino acids. CDR3 region: CASSPGGGRINEKLFF. The CDR3 nucleotides are TGTGCCAGCAGCCCCGGGGGGGGGCGAATTAATGAAAAACTGTTTTTT. Based on the CDR3 plus reference TRBV28 and TRBJ1-4, the full variable domain is DVKVTQSSRYLVKRTGEKVFLECVQDMDHENMFWYRQDPGLGLRLIYFSYDVKMKEKGDIPEGYSVSREKKERFSLILESASTNQTSMYLCASSPGGGRINEKLFFGSGTQLSVL.

The rearrangement links TRBV27 to TRBJ2-3, with D possibly TRBD1 on 5 matching bases. Germline values: CDR1 MNHEY, CDR2 SMNVEV (reference sequence). The CDR3 covers 16 residues. V was clipped by 5 bases and J by 1 base, with 16 bases between them. The CDR3 DNA reads TGTGCCAGCAGTCTTTCCAGACAGTCACGCACAGATACGCAGTATTTT. This translates into CASSLSRQSRTDTQYF.

This chain uses TRBV7-9 with TRBJ2-5; 9 nucleotides align to TRBD2. The CDR3 length is 15 residues. Unmatched junction bases numbered 9, after V lost 5 bases and J lost 5 bases. Germline V gene sequence: CDR1 SEHNR, CDR2 FQNEAQ (reference sequence). CDR3 region: CASSQLTSGAETQYF. The CDR3 nucleotides are TGTGCCAGCAGCCAACTGACTAGCGGCGCGGAGACCCAGTACTTC.

V usage is TRBV7-8 and J usage is TRBJ2-5, with D unresolved. Trimming took off 1 base at V and 2 bases at J, with 5 bases between the two ends. The CDR3 is made up of 13 amino acids. CDR1 is SGHVS and CDR2 is FQNEAQ in the germline V gene. This CDR3 is CASSLDYQETQYF. In DNA form, the CDR3 reads TGTGCCAGCAGCTTAGACTATCAAGAGACCCAGTACTTC.

The V call is TRBV27, the J call TRBJ2-7; weak D call: TRBD2 (6 bases). The CDR3 is 15 amino acids. V shed 2 bases and J shed 4 bases, with 15 bases lying between them. Germline CDR1 and CDR2: MNHEY and SMNVEV (reference sequence). The CDR3 loop is CASSLKAGHGYEQYF. CDR3 nucleotide sequence: TGTGCCAGCAGTTTAAAGGCGGGGCACGGATACGAGCAGTACTTC.

This clone was counted between two and nine times. The chain links TRBV30 to TRBJ1-3; 9 nucleotides agree with TRBD1. CDR1 GTSNPN and CDR2 SVGIG come from the germline V gene (reference sequence). CDR3 length equals 14 residues. V lost 5 bases to trimming and J lost 2 bases; unmatched junction nucleotides: 4. The CDR3 is CAWGGQGAGNTIYF. The CDR3 DNA is TGTGCCTGGGGGGGACAGGGAGCTGGAAACACCATATATTTT.

This chain links TRBV28 with TRBJ2-7; TRBD2 is a possible D gene (6 bases). Germline assignment: CDR1 MDHEN and CDR2 SYDVKM. The CDR3 sequence is 16 residues long. Trimming pared 0 bases from V and 1 base from J, leaving 13 bases between. CDR3 amino acids: CASSLWLTSQSYEQYF. The CDR3, as DNA: TGTGCCAGCAGTTTATGGTTAACTAGCCAATCCTACGAGCAGTACTTC.

The V and J genes are TRBV2 and TRBJ1-5; 7 bases fit TRBD1. The CDR3 is made up of 15 amino acids. The V gene's germline CDR1 is SNHLY and CDR2 FYNNEI. The junction had 5 bases not matched to a gene; V was cut back by 6 bases and J by 0 bases. CDR3 amino acids: CASSEQGYSNQPQHF. The CDR3 DNA sequence: TGTGCCAGCAGCGAACAGGGGTATAGCAATCAGCCCCAGCATTTT.

This clone appeared once. The chain is built from TRBV6-5 and TRBJ2-5, with D uncertain. V gave up 3 bases and J gave up 4 bases, with 12 bases separating them. The germline gives CDR1 MNHEY, CDR2 SVGAGI. This CDR3 has 14 residues. CDR3 residues: CASSYRTVGETQYF. CDR3 DNA: TGTGCCAGCAGTTATAGAACAGTTGGAGAGACCCAGTACTTC.

The chain carries TRBV5-1 and TRBJ1-5; the D is unclear. Germline V lookup: CDR1 SGHRS, CDR2 YFSETQ. The CDR3 runs to 14 residues. With 2 bases removed from V and 2 bases from J, the gap between germline ends came to 8 bases. This CDR3 reads CASSLSPGNQPQHF. The CDR3 bases are TGCGCCAGCAGCTTAAGTCCGGGCAATCAGCCCCAGCATTTT.